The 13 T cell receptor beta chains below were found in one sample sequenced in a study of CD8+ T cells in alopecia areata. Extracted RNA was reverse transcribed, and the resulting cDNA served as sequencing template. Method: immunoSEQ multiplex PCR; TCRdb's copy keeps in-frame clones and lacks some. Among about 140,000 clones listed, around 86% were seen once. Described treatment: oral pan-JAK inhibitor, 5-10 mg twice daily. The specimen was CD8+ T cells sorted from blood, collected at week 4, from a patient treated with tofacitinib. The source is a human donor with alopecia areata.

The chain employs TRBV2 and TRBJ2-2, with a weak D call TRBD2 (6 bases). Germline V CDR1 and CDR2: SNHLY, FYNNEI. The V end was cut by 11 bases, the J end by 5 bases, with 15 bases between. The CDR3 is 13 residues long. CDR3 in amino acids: CASPGGATGELFF. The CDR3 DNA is TGTGCCTCACCGGGCGGGGCTACCGGGGAGCTGTTTTTT.

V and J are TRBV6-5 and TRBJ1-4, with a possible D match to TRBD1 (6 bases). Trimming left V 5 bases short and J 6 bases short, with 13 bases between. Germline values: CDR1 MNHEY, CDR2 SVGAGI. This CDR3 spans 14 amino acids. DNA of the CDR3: TGTGCCAGCAGTCCAGACAGGTTCGATGAAAAACTGTTTTTT. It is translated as CASSPDRFDEKLFF.

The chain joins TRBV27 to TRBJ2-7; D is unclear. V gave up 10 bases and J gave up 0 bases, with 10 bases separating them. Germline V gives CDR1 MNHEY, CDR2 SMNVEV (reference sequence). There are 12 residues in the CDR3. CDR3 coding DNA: TGTGCCACCTACTCCAGCTCCTACGAGCAGTACTTC. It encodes CATYSSSYEQYF.

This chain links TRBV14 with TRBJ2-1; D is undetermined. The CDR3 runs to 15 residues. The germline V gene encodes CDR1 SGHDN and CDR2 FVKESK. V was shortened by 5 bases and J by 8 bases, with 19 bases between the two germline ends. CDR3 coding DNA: TGTGCCAGCAGCGGACCCACTTCGTTATACGATGAGCAGTTCTTC. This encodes CASSGPTSLYDEQFF.

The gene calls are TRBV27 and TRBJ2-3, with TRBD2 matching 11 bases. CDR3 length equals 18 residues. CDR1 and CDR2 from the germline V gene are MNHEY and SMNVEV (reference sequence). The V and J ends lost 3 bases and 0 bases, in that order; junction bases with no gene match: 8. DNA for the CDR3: TGTGCCAGCAGTTTCCAACTAGCGGGGGCCTCTAGCACAGATACGCAGTATTTT. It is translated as CASSFQLAGASSTDTQYF.

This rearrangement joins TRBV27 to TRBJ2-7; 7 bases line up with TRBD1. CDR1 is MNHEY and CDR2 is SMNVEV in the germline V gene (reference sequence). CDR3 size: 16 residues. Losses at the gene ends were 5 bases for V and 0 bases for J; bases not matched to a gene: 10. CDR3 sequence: CASSPSRTGSSYEQYF. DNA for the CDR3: TGTGCCAGCAGTCCCTCCAGGACAGGTAGCTCCTACGAGCAGTACTTC.

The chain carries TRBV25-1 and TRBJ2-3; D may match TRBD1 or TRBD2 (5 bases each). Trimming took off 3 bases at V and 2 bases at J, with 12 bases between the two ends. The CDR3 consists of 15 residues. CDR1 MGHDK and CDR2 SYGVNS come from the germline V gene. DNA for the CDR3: TGTGCCAGCAGTGAGTGGGGGACCAACACAGATACGCAGTATTTT. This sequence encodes CASSEWGTNTDTQYF.

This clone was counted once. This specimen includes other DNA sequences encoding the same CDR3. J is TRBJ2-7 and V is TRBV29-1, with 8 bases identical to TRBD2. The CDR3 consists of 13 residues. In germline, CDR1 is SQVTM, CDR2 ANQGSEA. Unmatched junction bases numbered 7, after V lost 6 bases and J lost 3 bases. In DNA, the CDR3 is TGCAGCGTCCGAACTAGCGGAAGCTACGAGCAGTACTTC. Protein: CSVRTSGSYEQYF.

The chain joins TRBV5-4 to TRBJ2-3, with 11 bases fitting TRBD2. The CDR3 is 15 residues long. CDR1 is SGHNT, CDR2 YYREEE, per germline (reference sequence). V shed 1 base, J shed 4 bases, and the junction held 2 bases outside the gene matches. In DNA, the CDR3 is TGTGCCAGCAGCTTGACTAGCGGGGGATCAGATACGCAGTATTTT. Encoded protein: CASSLTSGGSDTQYF. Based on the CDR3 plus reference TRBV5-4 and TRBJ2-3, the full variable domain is ETGVTQSPTHLIKTRGQQVTLRCSSQSGHNTVSWYQQALGQGPQFIFQYYREEENGRGNFPPRFSGLQFPNYSSELNVNALELDDSALYLCASSLTSGGSDTQYFGPGTRLTVL.

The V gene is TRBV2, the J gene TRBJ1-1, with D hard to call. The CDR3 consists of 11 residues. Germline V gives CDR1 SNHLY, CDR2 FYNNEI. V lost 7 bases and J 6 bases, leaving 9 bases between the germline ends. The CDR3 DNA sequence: TGTGCCAGCACCGGAGGCGCTGAAGCTTTCTTT. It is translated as CASTGGAEAFF.

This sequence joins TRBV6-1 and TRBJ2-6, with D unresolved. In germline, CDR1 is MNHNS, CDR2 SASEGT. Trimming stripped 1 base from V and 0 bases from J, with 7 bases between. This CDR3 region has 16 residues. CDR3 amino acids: CASSEGDNSGANVLTF. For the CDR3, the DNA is TGTGCCAGCAGTGAAGGTGACAACTCTGGGGCCAACGTCCTGACTTTC.

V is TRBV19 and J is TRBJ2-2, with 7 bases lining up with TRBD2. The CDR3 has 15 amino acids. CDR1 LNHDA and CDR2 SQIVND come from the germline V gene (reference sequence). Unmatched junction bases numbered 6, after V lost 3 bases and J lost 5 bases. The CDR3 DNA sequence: TGTGCCAGTAGTATCCCCAGCGGGGCAACCGGGGAGCTGTTTTTT. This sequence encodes CASSIPSGATGELFF.

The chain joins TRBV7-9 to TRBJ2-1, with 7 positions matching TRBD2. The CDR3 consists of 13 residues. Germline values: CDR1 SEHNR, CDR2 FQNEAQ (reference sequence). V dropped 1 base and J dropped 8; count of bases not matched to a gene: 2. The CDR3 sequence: CASSLGTRDEQFF. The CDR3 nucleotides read TGTGCCAGCAGCTTAGGGACTAGGGATGAGCAGTTCTTC.